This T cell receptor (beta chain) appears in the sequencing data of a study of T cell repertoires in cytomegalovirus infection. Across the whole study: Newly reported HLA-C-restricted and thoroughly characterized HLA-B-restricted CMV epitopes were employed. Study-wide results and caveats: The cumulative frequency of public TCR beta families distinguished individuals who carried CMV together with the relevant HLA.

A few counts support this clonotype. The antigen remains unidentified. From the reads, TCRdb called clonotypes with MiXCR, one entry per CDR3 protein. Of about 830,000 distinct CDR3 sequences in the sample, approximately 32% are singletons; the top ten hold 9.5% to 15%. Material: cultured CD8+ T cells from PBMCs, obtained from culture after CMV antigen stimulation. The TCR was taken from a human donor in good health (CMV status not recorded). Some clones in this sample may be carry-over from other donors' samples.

The CDR3 DNA sequence: TGTGCCAGCAGTACGTGGACAGGGGCGACCGATGGCTACACCTTC. Its translation is CASSTWTGATDGYTF. This chain links TRBV27 with TRBJ1-2, with 9 nucleotides matching TRBD1. The V gene end was trimmed by 5 bases and the J gene end by 6 bases; junction bases not matched to a gene: 10. This CDR3 is 15 amino acids long. Germline-derived CDR1 and CDR2 are MNHEY and SMNVEV (reference sequence).